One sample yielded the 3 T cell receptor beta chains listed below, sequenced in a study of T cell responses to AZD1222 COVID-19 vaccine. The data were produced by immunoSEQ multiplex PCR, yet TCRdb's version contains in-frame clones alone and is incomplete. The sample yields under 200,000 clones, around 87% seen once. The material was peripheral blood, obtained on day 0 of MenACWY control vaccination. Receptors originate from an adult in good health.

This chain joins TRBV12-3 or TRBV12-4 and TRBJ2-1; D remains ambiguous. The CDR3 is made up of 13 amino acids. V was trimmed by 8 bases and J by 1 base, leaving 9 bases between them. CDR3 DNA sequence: TGTGCCAGCGGGCAGGAATCCTACAATGAGCAGTTCTTC. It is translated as CASGQESYNEQFF.

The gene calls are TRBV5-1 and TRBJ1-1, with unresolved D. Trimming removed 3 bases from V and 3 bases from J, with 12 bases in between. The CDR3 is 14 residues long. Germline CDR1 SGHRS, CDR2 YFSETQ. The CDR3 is CASSSLSGDTEAFF. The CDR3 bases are TGCGCCAGCAGCTCACTTTCCGGTGACACTGAAGCTTTCTTT.

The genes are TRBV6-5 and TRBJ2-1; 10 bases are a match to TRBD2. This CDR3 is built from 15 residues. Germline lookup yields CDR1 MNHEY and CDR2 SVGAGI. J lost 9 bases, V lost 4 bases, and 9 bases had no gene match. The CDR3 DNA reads TGTGCCAGCAGTTCACTAGCGGGATCCGGCATTGAGCAGTTCTTC. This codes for CASSSLAGSGIEQFF.